A selection of T cell receptor beta chains follows, all from one sample in a study of cytomegalovirus exposure and HLA in healthy donors. Here immunoSEQ multiplex PCR was the method, and the copy in TCRdb shows in-frame clones only, minus some. The repertoire includes about 150,000 clones, about 94% of them detected once, and 1.5% to 2% sits in the top ten. Material: PBMCs. These receptor sequences come from a man aged 18 to 30 in good health and CMV-seropositive. The CDR3 runs from the conserved cysteine through the conserved F or W. A D gene is named only where the DNA matches it firmly. Clone size, where shown, is once, few, many, or a class for clones that have expanded.

abundance	v_gene	j_gene	d_gene	CDR3aa	CDR3nt
-	TRBV5-1	TRBJ2-7	TRBD1	CASSRGQISYEQYF	TGCGCCAGCAGTCGGGGACAGATCTCCTACGAGCAGTACTTC
-	TRBV9	TRBJ2-7	-	CASSVEGLAGYEQYF	TGTGCCAGCAGCGTCGAGGGACTGGCGGGCTACGAGCAGTACTTC
-	TRBV5-4	TRBJ2-1	-	CASSLGGSQEQFF	TGTGCCAGCAGCTTGGGAGGGTCGCAAGAGCAGTTCTTC
-	TRBV5-4	TRBJ1-1	-	CASSPIPGGVGRTEAFF	TGTGCCAGCAGCCCAATCCCGGGAGGGGTCGGGCGTACTGAAGCTTTCTTT
once	TRBV5-1	TRBJ2-1	-	CASSLVTGTYNEQFF	TGCGCCAGCAGCTTGGTTACGGGGACCTACAATGAGCAGTTCTTC
-	TRBV28	TRBJ2-7	TRBD1	CASSLQGAYYEQYF	TGTGCCAGCAGTTTGCAGGGGGCATACTACGAGCAGTACTTC
-	TRBV2	TRBJ2-4	TRBD1	CASRARTGKNIQYF	TGTGCCAGTAGAGCCCGGACAGGCAAAAACATTCAGTACTTC
-	TRBV6-6	TRBJ2-5	TRBD2	CASRMTSGETQYF	TGTGCCAGCAGGATGACTAGCGGCGAGACCCAGTACTTC
-	TRBV28	TRBJ2-3	TRBD2	CASSFRASGRTDTQYF	TGTGCCAGCAGTTTCCGGGCTAGCGGGCGCACAGATACGCAGTATTTT
once	TRBV27	TRBJ2-7	TRBD2	CASSASSGLAVYEQYF	TGTGCCAGCAGTGCTTCATCGGGACTAGCGGTGTACGAGCAGTACTTC
-	TRBV6-5	TRBJ1-5	TRBD1	CASRGTGMNQPQHF	TGTGCCAGCAGGGGGACAGGGATGAATCAGCCCCAGCATTTT
-	TRBV5-1	TRBJ2-2	-	CASSKEGWELFF	TGCGCCAGCAGCAAGGAGGGGTGGGAGCTGTTTTTT
-	TRBV18	TRBJ1-2	TRBD1	CASSRDRVDYGYTF	TGTGCCAGCTCACGTGACAGGGTGGACTATGGCTACACCTTC
-	TRBV7-9	TRBJ2-2	TRBD2	CASSPGLANTGELFF	TGTGCCAGCAGCCCGGGACTAGCGAACACCGGGGAGCTGTTTTTT
-	TRBV6-1	TRBJ2-2	-	CASSRERVRAGELFF	TGTGCCAGCAGTAGAGAGCGGGTGAGGGCCGGGGAGCTGTTTTTT
-	TRBV7-8	TRBJ2-3	TRBD2	CASSLIREGPGAVGTDTQYF	TGTGCCAGCAGCTTAATCCGGGAGGGCCCGGGGGCAGTGGGCACAGATACGCAGTATTTT
-	TRBV5-4	TRBJ2-2	TRBD1	CASSLPGQGAGELFF	TGTGCCAGCAGCTTGCCGGGACAGGGGGCCGGGGAGCTGTTTTTT
-	TRBV7-2	TRBJ1-2	-	CASSREGANYGYTF	TGTGCCAGCAGCCGGGAGGGAGCTAACTATGGCTACACCTTC
-	TRBV30	TRBJ2-4	-	CAWMGAGVAKNIQYF	TGTGCCTGGATGGGGGCGGGAGTGGCCAAAAACATTCAGTACTTC
-	TRBV9	TRBJ1-1	-	CASSFLPLNTEAFF	TGTGCCAGCAGCTTTCTTCCCCTGAACACTGAAGCTTTCTTT
once	TRBV7-6	TRBJ1-2	-	CASSLGGIYGYTF	TGTGCCAGCAGCTTAGGAGGGATATATGGCTACACCTTC
-	TRBV5-4	TRBJ2-1	TRBD2	CASSLTSGSGIYNEQFF	TGTGCCAGCAGCTTGACTAGCGGGAGTGGGATCTACAATGAGCAGTTCTTC
-	TRBV18	TRBJ1-1	-	CASSPDQQPNTEAFF	TGTGCCAGCTCACCAGATCAACAGCCGAACACTGAAGCTTTCTTT
-	TRBV18	TRBJ1-5	-	CASSPQVNQPQHF	TGTGCCAGCTCACCCCAGGTGAATCAGCCCCAGCATTTT
-	TRBV27	TRBJ2-4	TRBD2	CASTASGRGKSKNIQYF	TGTGCCAGCACGGCTAGCGGGAGGGGCAAAAGCAAAAACATTCAGTACTTC
once	TRBV4-2	TRBJ2-2	-	CASSQLAHNTGELFF	TGTGCCAGCAGCCAACTAGCACACAACACCGGGGAGCTGTTTTTT
-	TRBV7-9	TRBJ2-7	TRBD1	CASSLYGTGGEQYF	TGTGCCAGCAGCTTATATGGGACAGGGGGCGAGCAGTACTTC
-	TRBV7-9	TRBJ1-3	-	CASSLGSWNTIYF	TGTGCCAGCAGCTTGGGGAGTTGGAACACCATATATTTT
-	TRBV29-1	TRBJ1-2	-	CSVIWAVTYGYTF	TGCAGCGTTATATGGGCTGTCACGTATGGCTACACCTTC
-	TRBV2	TRBJ1-4	-	CASSESELNEKLFF	TGTGCCAGCAGTGAAAGTGAGCTAAATGAAAAACTGTTTTTT
-	TRBV10-3	TRBJ2-1	-	CAISNRQDNEQFF	TGTGCCATCAGTAATCGTCAGGACAATGAGCAGTTCTTC